Listed below are T cell receptor beta chains from one sample, sequenced in a study of shared clonotypes between healthy human individuals. Here immunoSEQ multiplex PCR was the method, and the copy in TCRdb shows in-frame clones only, minus some. The sample carries 2 million to 2.5 million clones, about nine tenths recorded once. Sequenced: naive CD4+ T cells from PBMCs. The receptors derive from a man aged 18-30 years in good health. Some clones in this sample may be carry-over from other donors' samples. CDR3s include the opening cysteine and the closing phenylalanine or tryptophan. A D gene is named only where the DNA matches it firmly. Some rows have no size entry. The others give once, few or many, or a class for an expanded clone.

>-|TRBJ1-1|TRBV5-4|-
TGTGCCAGCAGCGCGGAGCGATGGAACTTGAACACTGAAGCTTTCTTT
CASSAERWNLNTEAFF
>-|TRBJ1-1|TRBV6-4|-
TGTGCCAGCAGTGACTCGGGGGGCTCGAACACTGAAGCTTTCTTT
CASSDSGGSNTEAFF
>-|TRBJ2-3|TRBV5-4|TRBD2
TGTGCCAGCAGCTTGGCCGGGACTAATTACGCAGATACGCAGTATTTT
CASSLAGTNYADTQYF
>-|TRBJ2-3|TRBV5-1|TRBD1
TGCGCCAGCAGCTTGTTCCACGCGGACAGGGAGAGGTATTTT
CASSLFHADRERYF
>once|TRBJ2-1|TRBV19|TRBD2
TGTGCCAGTAGTTTAGCGGGGAACAATGAGCAGTTCTTC
CASSLAGNNEQFF
>-|TRBJ2-1|TRBV2|TRBD2
TGTGCCAGCAGGGGTAGCGGGATGAGCTCCTACAATGAGCAGTTCTTC
CASRGSGMSSYNEQFF
>few|TRBJ2-5|TRBV11-2|TRBD1
TGTGCCAGCAGCTTGGGGGACAGGTTCCAAGAGACCCAGTACTTC
CASSLGDRFQETQYF
>few|TRBJ1-3|TRBV14|-
TGTGCCACTTCGACGAACTCTGGAAACACCATATATTTT
CATSTNSGNTIYF
>-|TRBJ2-7|TRBV11-3|TRBD2
TGTGCCAGCAGCCTCGGGACTAGCGGGTCCTACGAGCAGTACTTC
CASSLGTSGSYEQYF
>-|TRBJ1-4|TRBV29-1|-
TGCAGCGCTATGCGTGGCGGGTATGAAAAACTGTTTTTT
CSAMRGGYEKLFF
>-|TRBJ2-3|TRBV28|-
TGTGCCAGCAGTTCAGGGGGCCTAGCGGGACGGGGCACGCAGTATTTT
CASSSGGLAGRGTQYF
>once|TRBJ2-5|TRBV5-4|-
TGTGCCAGCAGCCCTACCACTAGTCAAGAGACCCAGTACTTC
CASSPTTSQETQYF
>-|TRBJ2-4|TRBV2|TRBD1
TGTGCCAGCAGTGAAGCGACAGGGGGCTGGGGCAAAAACATTCAGTACTTC
CASSEATGGWGKNIQYF
>-|TRBJ2-5|TRBV5-1|TRBD2
TGCGCCAGCGCCTGGGGGGGGCAAGAGACCCAGTACTTC
CASAWGGQETQYF
>-|TRBJ2-7|TRBV11-2|-
TGTGCCAGCAGCTTAGTGTTCGGAACAACCTACGAGCAGTACTTC
CASSLVFGTTYEQYF
>-|TRBJ2-5|TRBV11-2|-
TGTGCCAGCAGCTTAGACCCGACCCCCCAAGAGACCCAGTACTTC
CASSLDPTPQETQYF
>-|TRBJ1-1|TRBV6-5|-
TGTGCCAGCAGTTACTCTCGCGACACTGAAGCTTTCTTT
CASSYSRDTEAFF
>-|TRBJ1-1|TRBV7-9|-
TGTGCCAGCAGCTTACCCGCAGGGGAAATGAACACTGAAGCTTTCTTT
CASSLPAGEMNTEAFF
>-|TRBJ2-1|TRBV4-3|-
TGCGCCAGCAGCCACACTCCTGGGACCAACTACAATGAGCAGTTCTTC
CASSHTPGTNYNEQFF
>-|TRBJ2-3|TRBV19|TRBD2
TGTGCCAGTAGTCTCCGGACTAGCGGAGATACGCAGTATTTT
CASSLRTSGDTQYF
>-|TRBJ2-1|TRBV29-1|-
TGCAGCGTTGAAGGGACCCGGGGTTTTTACAATGAGCAGTTCTTC
CSVEGTRGFYNEQFF
>-|TRBJ2-3|TRBV5-1|TRBD2
TGCGCCAGCAGCTTAAGAGCGGGAGGCGGTACAGATACGCAGTATTTT
CASSLRAGGGTDTQYF
>-|TRBJ2-7|TRBV7-3|-
TGTGCCAGCAGCTTCGGGGCCCCTGGGGGGGAGCAGTACTTC
CASSFGAPGGEQYF
>-|TRBJ1-1|TRBV5-6|-
TGTGCCAGCAGCCGCACCAGCACTGAAGCTTTCTTT
CASSRTSTEAFF
>few|TRBJ1-2|TRBV14|-
TGTGCCAGCAGCCGCGGACGTTGGGGCTACACCTTC
CASSRGRWGYTF
>-|TRBJ2-7|TRBV5-1|-
TGCGCCAGCACTTTTAGGGCGGACGGCTACGAGCAGTACTTC
CASTFRADGYEQYF
>-|TRBJ2-2|TRBV5-1|-
TGCGCCAGCAGTCGTAACCCCACCGGGACAATCTACACCGGGGAGCTGTTTTTT
CASSRNPTGTIYTGELFF
>-|TRBJ2-7|TRBV6-5|-
TGTGCCAGCAGTTACTTACCCTCCCGGATGGGTTACGAGCAGTACTTC
CASSYLPSRMGYEQYF
>-|TRBJ2-1|TRBV9|TRBD2
TGTGCCAGCAGTGGGGGACTAGCGGTATTCAATGAGCAGTTCTTC
CASSGGLAVFNEQFF
>-|TRBJ2-3|TRBV29-1|-
TGCAGCGTTAGGCCCCCCACAGATACGCAGTATTTT
CSVRPPTDTQYF
>-|TRBJ1-5|TRBV18|TRBD1
TGTGCCAGCTCAACCACTTCTAGGGGGCTTAGTCAGCCCCAGCATTTT
CASSTTSRGLSQPQHF
>-|TRBJ2-1|TRBV30|TRBD2
TGTGCCTGGAGAAAGAGCGGGAGGCCGTGGAATGAGCAGTTCTTC
CAWRKSGRPWNEQFF
>-|TRBJ2-7|TRBV28|-
TGTGCCACCTTACAGGATCCCTACGAGCAGTACTTC
CATLQDPYEQYF
>-|TRBJ2-7|TRBV21-1|-
TGTGCCAGAAGGGGCTACGAGCAGTACTTC
CARRGYEQYF
>once|TRBJ1-1|TRBV6-1|-
TGTGCCAGCAGTGAACCCGCCATGACCACTGAAGCTTTCTTT
CASSEPAMTTEAFF
>-|TRBJ1-5|TRBV27|-
TGTGCCAGCAAAGGCGCTTTATATCAGCCCCAGCATTTT
CASKGALYQPQHF
>-|TRBJ2-7|TRBV2|TRBD1
TGTGCCAGCCTTGACAGGGTCGTCGAGCAGTACTTC
CASLDRVVEQYF
>-|TRBJ2-5|TRBV14|-
TGTGCCAGCAGCCAGAGAGAGACCCAGTACTTC
CASSQRETQYF
>-|TRBJ1-2|TRBV30|TRBD1
TGTGCCTGGAGTCCCCCCGGGACAGTCCGGGATGGCTACACCTTC
CAWSPPGTVRDGYTF
>once|TRBJ2-5|TRBV18|TRBD1
TGTGCCAGCTCATCGCAGCGGGACAGGGAAGAGACCCAGTACTTC
CASSSQRDREETQYF
>-|TRBJ2-3|TRBV27|-
TGTGCCAGCAGCCCCCTCTTGAGTGACGGAGCGGCAGATACGCAGTATTTT
CASSPLLSDGAADTQYF
>-|TRBJ2-1|TRBV27|TRBD1
TGTGCCAGCAGTTCACCCCTGACAGGGACGAATGAGCAGTTCTTC
CASSSPLTGTNEQFF
>-|TRBJ2-3|TRBV28|TRBD1
TGTGCCAGCAGTAAAACAGGGGGTCTTATCACAGATACGCAGTATTTT
CASSKTGGLITDTQYF
>-|TRBJ2-2|TRBV18|-
TGTGCCAGCTCACCACAGGGGTCCGGGGAGCTGTTTTTT
CASSPQGSGELFF
>few|TRBJ1-1|TRBV11-2|-
TGTGCCAGCAGCTGGAAGACAGAAGCTTTCTTT
CASSWKTEAFF
>-|TRBJ2-7|TRBV25-1|-
TGTGCCAGCAGTGATAGTCGGAGGTTTGGCTACGAGCAGTACTTC
CASSDSRRFGYEQYF
>once|TRBJ2-1|TRBV5-1|TRBD1
TGCGCCAGCAGCTGGACAGGGTTGGAGCAGTTCTTC
CASSWTGLEQFF
>-|TRBJ2-7|TRBV7-9|-
TGTGCCAGCAGCTTAGGTGGCGGGATGTCGTACGAGCAGTACTTC
CASSLGGGMSYEQYF
>-|TRBJ1-5|TRBV28|-
TGTGCCAGCAGTTCCTTAGGGCGGAATCAGCCCCAGCATTTT
CASSSLGRNQPQHF
>-|TRBJ1-4|TRBV7-2|-
TGTGCCAGCAGCTTAACCAGGGACGGTGGAAAACTGTTTTTT
CASSLTRDGGKLFF
>-|TRBJ2-1|TRBV5-1|TRBD2
TGCGCCAGCAGCGTGACTAGCGGGAGGTACAATGAGCAGTTCTTC
CASSVTSGRYNEQFF
>-|TRBJ2-1|TRBV5-1|-
TGCGCCAGCAGCCCCGAAGGGGGTCAGCAGTTCTTC
CASSPEGGQQFF
>-|TRBJ2-5|TRBV11-3|TRBD2
TGTGCCAGCAGCTTCGGACTAGCGGGACCTCAAGAGACCCAGTACTTC
CASSFGLAGPQETQYF
>once|TRBJ2-5|TRBV11-1|TRBD2
TGTGCCAGCAGCCGGGGACTAGCTCGGGAGACCCAGTACTTC
CASSRGLARETQYF
>few|TRBJ2-7|TRBV19|TRBD1
TGTGCCAGTAGTATAAGGACAGGTTTCTCCTACGAGCAGTACTTC
CASSIRTGFSYEQYF